The entry that follows covers one T cell receptor (beta chain) sequence. The data were taken from a study of blood T cell repertoires in COVID-19. Germline V gene data show CDR1 as ENHRY and CDR2 as SYGVKD. V was pared by 1 base and J by 4 bases, with 11 bases of the junction left unmatched. This CDR3 spans 18 amino acids. Original processing notes: Amplifying reference gene primers gave estimates of nucleated cell counts. Clones were sequenced by immunoSEQ multiplex PCR, and TCRdb holds only the in-frame ones, with some missing. That table supplies the V and J calls and clone size; D and trimming were determined from the DNA. The sample records some 250,000 clones, more than 75% being singletons.

The receptor was derived from a woman aged 70-85 years with active or convalescent COVID-19. Sequenced material: peripheral blood. The chain uses TRBV10-3 and TRBJ1-5; 9 bases fit TRBD1. DNA for the CDR3: TGTGCCATCAGTGAGTGGGTAGGACAGGGGAGGAGGAATCAGCCCCAGCATTTT. It is translated as CAISEWVGQGRRNQPQHF.